These 20 T cell receptor beta chains share one sample of origin, sequenced in a study of kidney transplant recipient with SARS-CoV-2 infection. TCRdb used MiXCR to reprocess the reads, holding one entry per CDR3 protein. Among about 240,000 distinct CDR3 sequences listed, around 30% were seen once. The specimen was a blood sample, collected at baseline and on roughly day 120 from a kidney transplant recipient. These receptor sequences come from a male patient between 25 and 39 years old who had COVID-19 and was a kidney transplant recipient. Some of the T cells might come from the graft donor.

As for this clonotype: One base away lies a much larger clone, so this may be a sequencing read error. V gene TRBV7-9 combines with J gene TRBJ2-2, with no clear D. The CDR3 runs 12 residues. Trimming removed 4 bases from V and 7 bases from J, with 7 bases in between. The germline gives CDR1 SEHNR, CDR2 FQNEAQ (reference sequence). The CDR3: CASSYSGGELFF. In DNA, the CDR3 is TGTGCCAGCAGCTACTCGGGCGGGGAGCTGTTTTTT.

This clonotype was seen many times. The gene calls are TRBV14 and TRBJ1-6, with a weak D call TRBD1 (6 bases). The CDR3 length is 16 residues. The germline V and J ends were trimmed by 1 base and 7 bases, with 14 bases remaining between them. Germline V gene data show CDR1 as SGHDN and CDR2 as FVKESK. The CDR3 region is CASSQVRPGANSPLHF. The CDR3 region has the DNA TGTGCCAGCAGCCAAGTCCGTCCAGGGGCCAATTCACCCCTCCACTTT.

Worth noting for this clonotype: A read error may explain this, as a much larger clone is one base away. The chain employs TRBV20-1 and TRBJ2-3; TRBD2 might be the D (5 bases). This CDR3 has 13 residues. Germline V gene sequence: CDR1 DFQATT, CDR2 SNEGSKA (reference sequence). The CDR3 DNA reads as TGCGGTGCTAGAGATATGGAGAGGGTTACGCAGTATTTT. Translated, it gives CGARDMERVTQYF.

This clonotype showed up just a few times. The genes are TRBV7-1 and TRBJ1-2; D unclear. Being an ORF, TRBV7-1 has a function that is uncertain. The CDR3 contains 17 residues. The V gene lost 5 bases and the J gene lost 4 bases, with 23 bases spanning the gap. CDR3 in amino acids: CASSKVNHEGKTYGYTF. DNA of the CDR3: TGTGCCAGCAGCAAGGTAAATCACGAGGGAAAGACCTATGGCTACACCTTC.

This clonotype occurred many times. The gene calls are TRBV19 and TRBJ2-7, with D perhaps being TRBD1 or TRBD2 (5 bases each). V was shortened by 6 bases and J by 5 bases, with 17 bases between the two germline ends. In germline, CDR1 is LNHDA, CDR2 SQIVND (reference sequence). The CDR3 is 14 amino acids. The CDR3, as DNA: TGTGCCAGTAGCTCCCGAGGGACCAGCCACGAGCAGTACTTC. Its protein is CASSSRGTSHEQYF.

In its sample, this clonotype was seen a few times. This chain uses TRBV3-1 with TRBJ1-1; D call uncertain. V lost 5 bases, J lost 4 bases, and 23 bases lay in between. The CDR3 runs to 17 residues. Germline V gives CDR1 LGHDT, CDR2 YNNKEL (reference sequence). The CDR3 loop reads CASSMIDPISIRTEAFF. CDR3 coding DNA: TGTGCCAGCAGCATGATTGATCCCATTTCAATTCGCACTGAAGCTTTCTTT.

As regards this clonotype: A clone one base away is much larger, so this may be a read error. Without the conserved terminal phenylalanine or tryptophan, this CDR3 likely stems from a read error. This chain uses TRBV10-3 with TRBJ1-5; no clear D gene. V lost 0 bases to trimming and J lost 4 bases, with 4 bases between them. The germline CDR1 and CDR2 sequences are ENHRY and SYGVKD. The CDR3 spans 13 residues. CDR3 sequence reads: CAISESGNQPQHL. CDR3 coding DNA: TGTGCCATCAGTGAGTCAGGGAATCAGCCCCAGCATCTT.

This clonotype was seen at least ten times. The J gene is TRBJ2-7, the V gene TRBV2; 8 bases map to TRBD1. The CDR3 contains 12 residues. Germline V gives CDR1 SNHLY, CDR2 FYNNEI. V shed 8 bases, J shed 3 bases, and the junction held 3 bases outside the gene matches. CDR3 protein: CASQGTGYEQYF. CDR3 in DNA: TGTGCCAGCCAGGGGACAGGCTACGAGCAGTACTTC. Supplemented by reference TRBV2 and TRBJ2-7, the full variable domain reads EPEVTQTPSHQVTQMGQEVILRCVPISNHLYFYWYRQILGQKVEFLVSFYNNEISEKSEIFDDQFSVERPDGSNFTLKIRSTKLEDSAMYFCASQGTGYEQYFGPGTRLTVT.

This clonotype has at least ten counts. The chain carries TRBV19 and TRBJ1-5; TRBD1 might be the D (5 bases). The CDR3 has 19 amino acids. The V and J ends lost 3 bases and 0 bases respectively, with 21 bases between them. The V gene's germline CDR1 is LNHDA and CDR2 SQIVND (reference sequence). CDR3 sequence (DNA): TGTGCCAGTAGTATCCCAATGGGGGATGCCCGGTATAGCAATCAGCCCCAGCATTTT. Translated, it gives CASSIPMGDARYSNQPQHF.

This chain joins TRBV6-5 and TRBJ1-4; unclear D gene. With 6 bases removed from V and 3 bases from J, the gap between germline ends came to 20 bases. Germline V gene sequence: CDR1 MNHEY, CDR2 SVGAGI. There are 17 residues in the CDR3. CDR3 in amino acids: CASRDDPLDIPNEKLFF. The CDR3 region has the DNA TGTGCCAGCAGGGATGATCCCCTTGACATCCCTAATGAAAAACTGTTTTTT.

Worth noting for this clonotype: A much larger clone lies one base from this, so it may be a read error. The chain is built from TRBV18 and TRBJ1-2; D unresolved. The CDR3 loop spans 16 amino acids. Trimming pared 3 bases from V and 4 bases from J, leaving 18 bases between. Germline lookup yields CDR1 KGHSH and CDR2 LQKENI. The chain's CDR3 is CASSPVPQVTPYGYTF. CDR3 sequence (DNA): TGTGCCAGCTCACCTGTACCCCAGGTTACCCCCTATGGCTACACCTTC. The full variable domain, rest sourced from reference TRBV18 and TRBJ1-2, is NAGVMQNPRHLVRRRGQEARLRCSPMKGHSHVYWYRQLPEEGLKFMVYLQKENIIDESGMPKERFSAEFPKEGPSILRIQQVVRGDSAAYFCASSPVPQVTPYGYTFGSGTRLTVV.

This clonotype was found many times. The V and J genes are TRBV19 and TRBJ1-4, with TRBD1 as a possible D gene (5 bases). V lost 2 bases and J 0 bases, leaving 10 bases between the germline ends. This CDR3 is 16 amino acids long. Germline lookup yields CDR1 LNHDA and CDR2 SQIVND (reference sequence). The DNA for the CDR3 is TGTGCCAGTAGTATATTAGGGGACGCAACTAATGAAAAACTGTTTTTT. Translating gives CASSILGDATNEKLFF. Using reference TRBV19 and TRBJ1-4 for the parts outside the CDR3, the full variable domain is DGGITQSPKYLFRKEGQNVTLSCEQNLNHDAMYWYRQDPGQGLRLIYYSQIVNDFQKGDIAEGYSVSREKKESFPLTVTSAQKNPTAFYLCASSILGDATNEKLFFGSGTQLSVL.

The chain uses TRBV5-1 and TRBJ2-5, with 7 bases aligning to TRBD1. The trim removed 0 bases at V and 4 bases at J, leaving 6 bases unmatched. The CDR3 length is 15 residues. The V gene's germline CDR1 is SGHRS and CDR2 YFSETQ. CDR3 in amino acids: CASSLGQGMGETQYF. CDR3 in DNA: TGCGCCAGCAGCTTGGGACAGGGTATGGGAGAGACCCAGTACTTC.

This clonotype was counted once. A much larger clone sits a single nucleotide away, making a read error possible. This sequence joins TRBV7-9 and TRBJ1-1; D gene ambiguous. CDR1 and CDR2 (germline): SEHNR, FQNEAQ (reference sequence). This CDR3 comprises 12 residues. The CDR3 loop is CTSSFMRESTFF. The CDR3 nucleotides are TGTACCAGCAGCTTTATGAGGGAATCGACTTTCTTT.

Details on this clonotype: A much larger clone is a single base away; this may be a read error. The V and J genes are TRBV7-6 and TRBJ1-2, with no clear D. Germline V gene data show CDR1 as SGHVS and CDR2 as FNYEAQ. This CDR3 region has 17 residues. Trimming shortened V by 5 bases and J by 4 bases, and 23 bases separated the two germline ends. CDR3 amino acids: CASSDLGESRKAYGYTF. In DNA form, the CDR3 reads TGTGCCAGCAGCGATTTAGGTGAATCTCGAAAGGCCTATGGCTACACCTTC.

Note on this clonotype: This may come from a read error, since a much larger clone is one base off. This chain's CDR3 is CASNLGGIRSPQHF. In DNA form, the CDR3 reads TGTGCCAGCAATTTGGGGGGAATCCGCAGCCCCCAGCATTTT. This chain joins TRBV28 and TRBJ1-5; possible D gene TRBD1, 5 bases. Germline CDR1 is MDHEN and CDR2 is SYDVKM. This CDR3 spans 14 amino acids. V was trimmed by 7 bases and J by 10 bases, leaving 20 bases between them.

In its sample, this clonotype was seen many times. The chain links TRBV27 to TRBJ1-4; tentative D call: TRBD1 (5 bases). This CDR3 is 15 amino acids long. V gave up 3 bases and J gave up 5 bases, with 13 bases separating them. Per the germline V gene, CDR1 is MNHEY and CDR2 is SMNVEV (reference sequence). For the CDR3, the DNA is TGTGCCAGCAGTTTGTTGGTTGAGGGGAATGAAAAACTGTTTTTT. The encoded protein is CASSLLVEGNEKLFF.

As to this clonotype: This may stem from a read error, because a much larger clone lies one nucleotide away. V usage is TRBV5-6 and J usage is TRBJ1-2, with D hard to call. Per the germline V gene, CDR1 is SGHDT and CDR2 is YYEEEE. Trimming took off 7 bases at V and 4 bases at J, with 23 bases between the two ends. The CDR3 covers 16 residues. The CDR3 bases are TGTGCCAGCCTCAGGAGCAATAGTCGAAAGGCCTATGGCTACACCTTC. It codes for CASLRSNSRKAYGYTF.

This clonotype was recorded many times. The chain recombines TRBV28 with TRBJ2-1; 7 bases agree with TRBD2. V shed 6 bases and J 0 bases; nucleotides not matched to a gene: 8. CDR3 length: 16 amino acids. Germline CDR1 and CDR2: MDHEN and SYDVKM. The CDR3 is CASSQLLASSYNEQFF. CDR3 sequence (DNA): TGTGCCAGCAGCCAATTACTAGCGAGCTCCTACAATGAGCAGTTCTTC.

About this clonotype itself: A clone one base away is much larger, so this may be a read error. The chain employs TRBV3-1 and TRBJ1-2; D is possibly TRBD1 (6 bases). CDR1 LGHDT and CDR2 YNNKEL come from the germline V gene (reference sequence). This CDR3 has 14 residues. The CDR3 sequence is CANSQDLGASGYTF. The CDR3 region has the DNA TGTGCCAACAGCCAAGACTTGGGGGCGAGTGGCTACACCTTC. The whole variable domain, remainder taken from reference TRBV3-1 and TRBJ1-2, is DTAVSQTPKYLVTQMGNDKSIKCEQNLGHDTMYWYKQDSKKFLKIMFSYNNKELIINETVPNRFSPKSPDKAHLNLHINSLELGDSAVYFCANSQDLGASGYTFGSGTRLTVV.